This TCR beta chain is from a study of T-cell reconstitution after alpha-beta-depleted transplantation in children. Regarding the study as a whole: After one year, T-cell counts and TCRbeta diversity mostly came from new T cells. About two months after transplant, alpha-beta T cells reportedly came from several hundred expanded graft clones. High day-60 TCRbeta diversity in some patients came from surviving recipient T cells and thymic progenitors.

Trimming removed 3 bases at V and 5 bases at J, with 16 bases between. CDR3 length equals 15 residues. Germline V gives CDR1 MGHRA, CDR2 YSYEKL. As to this clonotype: Its antigen is currently unknown.

It was with unique molecular identifiers that the TCRbeta library was prepared. One entry per CDR3 protein, called by TCRdb with MiXCR from the PCR reads. This sample has about a million distinct CDR3 sequences, with around 30% found just once. The clonotype originates from a boy less than two years old who had a stem cell transplant for SCID, so the T cells may come from the graft donor. The V gene is TRBV4-1, the J gene TRBJ2-5; a possible D gene is TRBD1 (6 bases). Here the sequenced sample was PBMCs, mostly from graft donor cells, taken 360 days after TCRalphabeta/CD19-depleted stem cell transplant. Written as DNA, the CDR3 is TGCGCCAGCAGCCACCCACAGGGTTCGGGGGAGACCCAGTACTTC. This gives the protein CASSHPQGSGETQYF.